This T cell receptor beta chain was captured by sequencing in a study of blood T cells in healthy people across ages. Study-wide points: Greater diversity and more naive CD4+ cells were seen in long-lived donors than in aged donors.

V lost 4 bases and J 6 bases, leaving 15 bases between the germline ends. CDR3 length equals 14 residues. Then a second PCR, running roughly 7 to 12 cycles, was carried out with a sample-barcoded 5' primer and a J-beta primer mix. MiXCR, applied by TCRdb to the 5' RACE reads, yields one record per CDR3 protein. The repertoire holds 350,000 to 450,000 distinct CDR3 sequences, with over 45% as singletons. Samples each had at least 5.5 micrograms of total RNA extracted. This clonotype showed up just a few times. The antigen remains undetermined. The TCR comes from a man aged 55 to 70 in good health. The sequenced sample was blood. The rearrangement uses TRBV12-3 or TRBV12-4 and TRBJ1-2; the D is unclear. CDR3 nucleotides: TGTGCCAGCAGTTCCTTAAGGACCTCTGATGGCTACACCTTC. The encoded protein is CASSSLRTSDGYTF.